This T cell receptor (beta chain) was recorded in a study of cytomegalovirus exposure and HLA in healthy donors. Study results and limitations: HLA-A and HLA-B allele assignments for most subjects were reportedly predicted accurately using TCR beta sequences. Later work found that TCR association rates differed between HLA loci; DRB1 had the most and HLA-C the fewest. Sequence variants that were highly shared formed a cluster that was likely a sequencing artifact. Cytomegalovirus association was assigned to 150 to 200 TCR beta chains.

As for this clone: Its matching antigen is unknown.

The PCR was carried out with 60 Vbeta primers and 13 Jbeta primers. Clones were read by immunoSEQ multiplex PCR, and TCRdb kept only the in-frame ones, dropping some. The listing contains approximately 54,000 clones. V was clipped by 1 base and J by 0 bases, with 16 bases between them. Germline loops: CDR1 SGHRS, CDR2 YFSETQ. The CDR3 extends over 17 amino acids. The chain has TRBV5-1 and TRBJ1-2; D uncertain. The TCR originated in a woman between 40 and 50 years old in good health and CMV-seronegative. Sequencing was performed on PBMCs. DNA for the CDR3: TGCGCCAGCAGCTTGCAGTTTTCAGGTGATACTAACTATGGCTACACCTTC. Its protein is CASSLQFSGDTNYGYTF.